The 8 T cell receptor beta chains presented below share a single source sample, sequenced in a study of cytomegalovirus exposure and HLA in healthy donors. Amplification used 60 Vbeta primers and 13 Jbeta primers. TCRdb's table, derived via immunoSEQ multiplex PCR, lists solely in-frame clones and lacks some. The profile shows fewer than 200,000 clones, about four fifths of them singletons. Sequencing used PBMCs. These receptors all come from a woman aged 18-29 years in good health and CMV-seropositive.

This chain joins TRBV4-2 and TRBJ1-1; 9 bases agree with TRBD1. CDR1 is LGHNA, CDR2 YNFKEQ, per germline. The CDR3 has 14 residues. J was trimmed by 7 bases and V by 6 bases; bases with no gene match: 9. DNA for the CDR3: TGTGCCAGCAGTCCTAAACAGGGGGCTAGTGAAGCTTTCTTT. Translating it yields CASSPKQGASEAFF.

The V and J genes are TRBV19 and TRBJ1-4; 8 positions match TRBD1. Germline CDR1 LNHDA, CDR2 SQIVND (reference sequence). The CDR3 consists of 16 residues. Trimming removed 3 bases from V and 5 bases from J; junction bases left unmatched: 8. For the CDR3, the DNA is TGTGCCAGTAGTATCTATCGACAGGGGCAAAATGAAAAACTGTTTTTT. Translation gives CASSIYRQGQNEKLFF.

The chain joins TRBV7-9 to TRBJ1-1, with TRBD1 matching 7 bases. Per the germline V gene, CDR1 is SEHNR and CDR2 is FQNEAQ (reference sequence). V was clipped by 3 bases and J by 3 bases; unmatched bases: 4. CDR3 length: 14 residues. The CDR3 loop reads CASSLTGLYTEAFF. The CDR3 region has the DNA TGTGCCAGCAGCTTGACAGGGTTGTACACTGAAGCTTTCTTT. Using reference TRBV7-9 and TRBJ1-1 for the parts outside the CDR3, the full variable domain is DTGVSQNPRHKITKRGQNVTFRCDPISEHNRLYWYRQTLGQGPEFLTYFQNEAQLEKSRLLSDRFSAERPKGSFSTLEIQRTEQGDSAMYLCASSLTGLYTEAFFGQGTRLTVV.

The chain is built from TRBV7-9 and TRBJ1-6; no firm D call. Trimming took 5 bases from V and 5 from J, leaving 7 bases between them. This CDR3 comprises 13 residues. From germline, CDR1 is SEHNR and CDR2 FQNEAQ (reference sequence). The CDR3 DNA is TGTGCCAGCAGCCCCTACGATAATTCACCCCTCCACTTT. It yields the protein CASSPYDNSPLHF.

The chain combines TRBV19 with TRBJ2-5; 9 positions agree with TRBD2. CDR3 size: 15 residues. Unmatched junction bases numbered 7, after V lost 3 bases and J lost 5 bases. The germline V gene has CDR1 LNHDA and CDR2 SQIVND (reference sequence). The CDR3 loop is CASSMQRGAFETQYF. DNA of the CDR3: TGTGCCAGTAGTATGCAGCGGGGGGCTTTCGAGACCCAGTACTTC.

The chain couples TRBV6-1 to TRBJ2-7, with 7 bases matching TRBD1. In germline, CDR1 is MNHNS, CDR2 SASEGT. V lost 0 bases to trimming and J lost 5 bases; unmatched junction nucleotides: 4. The CDR3 loop spans 14 amino acids. Written as DNA, the CDR3 is TGTGCCAGCAGTGAAGCCTGGGACAGTGACGAGCAGTACTTC. Translation gives CASSEAWDSDEQYF.

This chain connects TRBV11-2 to TRBJ1-1; D may be TRBD1 (5 bases). Trimming removed 1 base at V and 6 bases at J, with 15 bases between. The CDR3 spans 15 residues. Germline lookup yields CDR1 SGHAT and CDR2 FQNNGV. For the CDR3, the DNA is TGTGCCAGCAGCTTAGTTGGGGGGAGGTCGGCTGAAGCTTTCTTT. This translates into CASSLVGGRSAEAFF.

This clone was seen only a few times. This chain connects TRBV25-1 to TRBJ2-3, with D unclear. The CDR3 is 14 residues long. V lost 4 bases and J lost 0, with 8 bases in between. Germline CDR1 and CDR2: MGHDK and SYGVNS. The CDR3 here is CASSGHTSTDTQYF. CDR3 in DNA: TGTGCCAGCAGTGGGCACACAAGCACAGATACGCAGTATTTT.